The T cell receptor beta chain described here comes from a study of blood T cell repertoires in COVID-19. About the study: Acute and convalescent COVID-19 samples came from the United States, Italy and Spain. Sample material is recorded as cDNA or gDNA derived from T cells, B-cell-depleted T cells, or PBMCs.

The table came from immunoSEQ multiplex PCR; TCRdb's copy has only in-frame clones and leaves some out. There are roughly 140,000 clones in the sample; 82% occur only once, and about 4.3% lies in the top ten. This clone was observed a single time. Germline loops: CDR1 MNHEY, CDR2 SMNVEV (reference sequence). V shed 3 bases and J 5 bases; nucleotides not matched to a gene: 6. CDR3 length: 14 amino acids. The chain couples TRBV27 to TRBJ1-1, with TRBD1 matching over 7 bases. This sequence was found in a woman of 80 years or more with acute or convalescent COVID-19. The source material was peripheral blood. As DNA, the CDR3 is TGTGCCAGCAGTTTCGGGACAGTCGGGACTGAAGCTTTCTTT. Encoded protein: CASSFGTVGTEAFF.